This T cell receptor beta chain was sequenced in a study of T cells in Graves' hyperthyroidism and ophthalmopathy. Study outcomes and limitations: Median prediction lead before ophthalmopathy onset was around seven months with the model. Among clonotypes expanded in thyroid above 0.001, most were also found in blood. Ophthalmopathy was separated from stable hyperthyroidism by a 13 V-J model.

Regions amplified from RNA transcripts were the TCR beta CDR3 regions. Primed by the HTBI set, a first-round RT-PCR was run on the TCR CDR3. MiXCR was run by TCRdb on the multiplex PCR reads, yielding one entry per CDR3 protein. The table lists some 550,000 distinct CDR3 sequences, more than 15% of them singletons. In its sample, this clonotype was seen a few times. Antigen specificity is unknown. Clinical symptoms, serum thyroxine, TRAb, thyroid ultrasound and orbital computed tomography established diagnosis. Germline V gene sequence: CDR1 DFQATT, CDR2 SNEGSKA (reference sequence). V lost 0 bases and J lost 9, with 15 bases in between. CDR3 length equals 14 residues.

This clonotype was obtained from a middle-aged woman with Graves' ophthalmopathy. The chain is built from TRBV20-1 and TRBJ1-5, with no clear D. Sequenced sample: blood. The CDR3 spells CSARDNTLGSPQHF. CDR3 sequence (DNA): TGCAGTGCTAGAGACAACACCTTAGGGTCGCCCCAGCATTTT.